A single sample gave rise to the 10 T cell receptor beta chains below, sequenced in a study of regulatory T cells in long-lasting Graves disease. Specified time point: newly diagnosed GD, antithyroid drugs for less than 3 months. Extracted RNA from PBMCs served as the source of the TCR library. Both iRepertoire HTBI primers and Arm-PCR of CDR3 regions were used to build the TCR beta libraries. TCRdb redid the calling of the multiplex PCR reads with MiXCR, one entry per CDR3 protein. The sample lists roughly 440,000 distinct CDR3 sequences; about a sixth were seen once. The same specimen was also included in a second study, on T cells in Graves' hyperthyroidism and ophthalmopathy.

Here the sequenced sample was peripheral blood mononuclear cells (PBMCs), taken at new diagnosis, from a patient treated with antithyroid drugs. These receptors were taken from a woman under 30 with Graves disease.

This clonotype was detected a few times. The gene calls are TRBV6-2 or TRBV6-3 and TRBJ1-4, with D uncertain. Germline CDR1 is MNHEY and CDR2 is SVGEGT. This CDR3 region has 17 residues. Trimming pared 6 bases from V and 6 bases from J, leaving 23 bases between. CDR3: CASSPDSTFREDEKLFF. The CDR3 DNA is TGTGCCAGCAGCCCCGATTCCACCTTTAGGGAGGATGAAAAACTGTTTTTT.

As regards this clonotype: A read error is likely, as this CDR3 ends without the conserved phenylalanine or tryptophan. This sequence joins TRBV9 and TRBJ2-5; tentatively, D is TRBD2 (6 bases). Trimming cost V 3 bases and J 2 bases, with 14 bases left between them. This CDR3 is built from 15 residues. Germline CDR1 SGDLS, CDR2 YYNGEE. DNA for the CDR3: TGTGCCAGCAGCGCCGCGGGGTGGGGGCAAGAGACCCAGTACCTC. This codes for CASSAAGWGQETQYL.

This clonotype has only a few counts. The V gene is TRBV3-1, the J gene TRBJ2-6; D possibly corresponds to TRBD2 (5 bases). There are 19 residues in the CDR3. Germline V CDR1 and CDR2: LGHDT, YNNKEL (reference sequence). The V end was cut by 3 bases, the J end by 0 bases, with 18 bases between. The CDR3 loop reads CASSQRPGMELSGANVLTF. The CDR3 coding sequence is TGTGCCAGCAGCCAGAGGCCCGGGATGGAACTCTCTGGGGCCAACGTCCTGACTTTC.

This clonotype was found many times. The chain combines TRBV5-1 with TRBJ2-2; D uncertain. CDR1 is SGHRS and CDR2 is YFSETQ in the germline V gene. This CDR3 is built from 14 residues. Trimming stripped 4 bases from V and 0 bases from J, with 7 bases between. As DNA, the CDR3 is TGCGCCAGCAGCGGCAAAGCGAACACCGGGGAGCTGTTTTTT. Its translation is CASSGKANTGELFF.

This clonotype was seen only a few times. This chain joins TRBV9 and TRBJ2-7; 9 nucleotides align to TRBD1. Germline V CDR1 and CDR2: SGDLS, YYNGEE. The trim removed 0 bases at V and 5 bases at J, leaving 9 bases unmatched. The CDR3 consists of 16 residues. The CDR3 loop is CASSVDSGDRVHEQYF. The CDR3 region has the DNA TGTGCCAGCAGCGTAGATTCAGGGGACAGGGTCCACGAGCAGTACTTC.

A few counts support this clonotype. The germline gene is not matched at one end of the junction; a read error may be the cause. This chain uses TRBV24-1 with TRBJ2-1; D is unresolved. From germline, CDR1 is KGHDR and CDR2 SFDVKD. CDR3 size: 13 residues. CDR3 in amino acids: CATSDTTRNKQFF. CDR3 bases: TGTGCCACCAGTGATACGACCCGCAATAAGCAGTTCTTC.

The chain is built from TRBV5-6 and TRBJ2-1; D uncertain. V was pared by 2 bases and J by 0 bases, with 15 bases between. CDR1 SGHDT and CDR2 YYEEEE come from the germline V gene. The CDR3 contains 17 residues. The CDR3 spells CASSFIAPRTSYNEQFF. DNA for the CDR3: TGTGCCAGCAGCTTTATTGCGCCCCGCACCTCCTACAATGAGCAGTTCTTC.

This clonotype was counted ten times or more. The chain links TRBV9 to TRBJ2-7; TRBD1 matches 8 bases. Trimming cost V 4 bases and J 5 bases; bases outside gene matches: 8. This CDR3 comprises 14 residues. Germline lookup yields CDR1 SGDLS and CDR2 YYNGEE. DNA for the CDR3: TGTGCCAGCAGCACCACGACAGGGGCCGACGAGCAGTACTTC. Its translation is CASSTTTGADEQYF.

Many counts were recorded for this clonotype. The rearrangement uses TRBV30 and TRBJ2-1; D is ambiguous. V lost 2 bases to trimming and J lost 2 bases, with 10 bases between them. CDR3 length: 14 residues. Germline V CDR1 and CDR2: GTSNPN, SVGIG (reference sequence). The DNA for the CDR3 is TGTGCCTGGAGTTTGGCGGAAACCTACAATGAGCAGTTCTTC. Translated, it gives CAWSLAETYNEQFF. The variable domain in full, with the rest retrieved from reference TRBV30 and TRBJ2-1, is SQTIHQWPATLVQPVGSPLSLECTVEGTSNPNLYWYRQAAGRGLQLLFYSVGIGQISSEVPQNLSASRPQDRQFILSSKKLLLSDSGFYLCAWSLAETYNEQFFGPGTRLTVL.

This clonotype was observed at least ten times. This rearrangement joins TRBV7-2 to TRBJ1-2, with D possibly TRBD1 on 6 matching bases. CDR1 and CDR2 from the germline V gene are SGHTA and FQGNSA. There are 16 residues in the CDR3. V was cut by 5 bases and J by 2 bases, with 18 bases left in between. CDR3 residues: CASSPIWQGGNYGYTF. In nucleotides, the CDR3 is TGTGCCAGCAGCCCGATATGGCAAGGGGGGAACTATGGCTACACCTTC.